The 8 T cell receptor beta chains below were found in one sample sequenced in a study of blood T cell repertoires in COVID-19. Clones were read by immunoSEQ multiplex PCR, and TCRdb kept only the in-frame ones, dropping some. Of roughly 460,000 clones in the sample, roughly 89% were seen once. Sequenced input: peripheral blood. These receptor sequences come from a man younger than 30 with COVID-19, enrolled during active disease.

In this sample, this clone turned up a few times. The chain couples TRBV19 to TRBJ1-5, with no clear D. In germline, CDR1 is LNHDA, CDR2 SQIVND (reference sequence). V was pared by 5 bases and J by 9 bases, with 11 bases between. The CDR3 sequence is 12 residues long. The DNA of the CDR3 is TGTGCCAGTAGTCCCCCCCAATGGCCCCAGCATTTT. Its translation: CASSPPQWPQHF.

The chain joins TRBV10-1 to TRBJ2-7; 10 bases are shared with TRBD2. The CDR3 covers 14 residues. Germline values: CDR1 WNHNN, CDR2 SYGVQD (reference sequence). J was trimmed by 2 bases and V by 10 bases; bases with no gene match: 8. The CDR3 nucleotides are TGCGCCACCACCCCGGGACTAGCGACCTACGAGCAGTACTTC. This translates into CATTPGLATYEQYF.

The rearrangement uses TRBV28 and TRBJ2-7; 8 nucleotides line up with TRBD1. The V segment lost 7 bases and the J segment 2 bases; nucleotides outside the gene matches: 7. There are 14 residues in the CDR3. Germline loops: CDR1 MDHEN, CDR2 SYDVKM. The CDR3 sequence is CASTSGTGPYEQYF. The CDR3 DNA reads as TGTGCCAGCACCTCCGGGACAGGTCCCTACGAGCAGTACTTC.

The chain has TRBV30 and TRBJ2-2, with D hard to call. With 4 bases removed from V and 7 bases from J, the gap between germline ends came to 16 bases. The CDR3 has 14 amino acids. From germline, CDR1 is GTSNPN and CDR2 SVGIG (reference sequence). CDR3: CAWTLAFSNGELFF. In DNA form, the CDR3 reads TGTGCCTGGACTTTAGCTTTTTCGAACGGGGAGCTGTTTTTT.

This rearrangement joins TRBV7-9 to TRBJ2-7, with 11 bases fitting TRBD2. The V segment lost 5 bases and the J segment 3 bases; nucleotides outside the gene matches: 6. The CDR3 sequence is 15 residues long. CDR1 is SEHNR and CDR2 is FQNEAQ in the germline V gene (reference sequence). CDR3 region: CASSSHSGRVYEQYF. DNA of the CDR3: TGTGCCAGCAGCAGTCATAGCGGGAGGGTCTACGAGCAGTACTTC.

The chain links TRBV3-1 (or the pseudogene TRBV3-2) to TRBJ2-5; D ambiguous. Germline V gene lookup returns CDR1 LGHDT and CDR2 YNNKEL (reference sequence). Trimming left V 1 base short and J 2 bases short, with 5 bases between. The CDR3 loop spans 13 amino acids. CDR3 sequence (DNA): TGTGCCAGCAGCCAAGCCCCGCAAGAGACCCAGTACTTC. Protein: CASSQAPQETQYF.

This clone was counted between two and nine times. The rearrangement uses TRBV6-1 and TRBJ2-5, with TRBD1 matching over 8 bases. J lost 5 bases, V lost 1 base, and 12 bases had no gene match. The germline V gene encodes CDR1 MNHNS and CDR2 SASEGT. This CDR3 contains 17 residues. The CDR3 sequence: CASSEVPGAGGWETQYF. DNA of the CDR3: TGTGCCAGCAGTGAAGTCCCTGGAGCAGGGGGCTGGGAGACCCAGTACTTC.

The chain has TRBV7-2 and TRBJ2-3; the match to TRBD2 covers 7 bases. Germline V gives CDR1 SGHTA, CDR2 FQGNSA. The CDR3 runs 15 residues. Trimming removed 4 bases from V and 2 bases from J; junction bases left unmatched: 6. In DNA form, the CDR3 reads TGTGCCAGCAGCTCATCTAGCGGCACCACAGATACGCAGTATTTT. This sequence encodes CASSSSSGTTDTQYF.